The clone carrying this T cell receptor (beta chain) has a count of ten or more. Its antigen is not identified. Per germline, CDR1 DFQATT and CDR2 SNEGSKA (reference sequence). The CDR3 sequence is 13 residues long. J was trimmed by 6 bases and V by 6 bases; bases with no gene match: 8. This sample was taken from a study of early T cells in non-severe SARS-CoV-2 infection. Overall study results and limits: Anti-spike CD8 responses were favored by VDJdb matching, which missed private and CD4 specificities.

Via MiXCR, TCRdb re-called the 5' RACE reads, giving one row per CDR3 protein. The sample lists tens of thousands of distinct CDR3 sequences; over 9% were seen once. The clonotype comes from an adult who was a healthcare worker with PCR-confirmed SARS-CoV-2 infection or an uninfected control (not recorded which). The chain combines TRBV20-1 with TRBJ1-2; 9 bases agree with TRBD1. The specimen was whole blood. The CDR3 DNA reads as TGCAGTGCCGGGACAGGGTATGAGAATGGCTACACCTTC. It is translated as CSAGTGYENGYTF.